The 31 T cell receptor beta chains presented below share a single source sample, sequenced in a study of blood T cell repertoires in COVID-19. Some clones are missing from TCRdb's copy, which holds only in-frame ones; the method was immunoSEQ multiplex PCR. The sample lists around 150,000 clones; more than 80% were seen once. The sample consisted of peripheral blood. The source of these receptors is a woman in her sixties or seventies with active COVID-19.

The V call is TRBV7-9, the J call TRBJ2-5, with D unresolved. Between the trimmed V and J ends, which lost 1 base and 5 bases, there was a span of 8 bases. This CDR3 is built from 13 residues. From germline, CDR1 is SEHNR and CDR2 FQNEAQ (reference sequence). The CDR3 region has the DNA TGTGCCAGCAGCTTAGGGAGTTTGGAGACCCAGTACTTC. It encodes CASSLGSLETQYF.

V and J are TRBV21-1 and TRBJ1-6; the DNA was not compared with TRBD1, the D call given in the table. TRBV21-1 is a listed pseudogene. This CDR3 spans 15 amino acids. The CDR3 region is CASSKGGRGNSPLHF. Written as DNA, the CDR3 is TGTGCCAGCAGCAAAGGCGGCAGGGGAAACTCACCCCTCCACTTT.

The CDR3 DNA is TGTGCCAGCAGCTTCGGCAGGGAAGGATCTGGAAACACCATATATTTT. Translating gives CASSFGREGSGNTIYF. This chain uses TRBV11-2 with TRBJ1-3; a weak D match, TRBD1 (5 bases). V was clipped by 3 bases and J by 1 base, with 13 bases between them. CDR3 length: 16 residues. Germline V gene lookup returns CDR1 SGHAT and CDR2 FQNNGV. Based on the CDR3 plus reference TRBV11-2 and TRBJ1-3, the full variable domain is EAGVAQSPRYKIIEKRQSVAFWCNPISGHATLYWYQQILGQGPKLLIQFQNNGVVDDSQLPKDRFSAERLKGVDSTLKIQPAKLEDSAVYLCASSFGREGSGNTIYFGEGSWLTVV.

The gene calls are TRBV28 and TRBJ2-5; perhaps TRBD2 as D (5 bases). Per germline, CDR1 MDHEN and CDR2 SYDVKM. The CDR3 has 11 amino acids. V shed 10 bases and J shed 4 bases, with 10 bases lying between them. The CDR3 sequence is CATGVGETQYF. CDR3 DNA: TGTGCCACCGGGGTAGGAGAGACCCAGTACTTC.

The chain combines TRBV19 with TRBJ2-7, with D possibly matching TRBD1 (5 bases). The ends were cut back, 3 bases at V and 3 bases at J, with 12 bases in the middle. The CDR3 is 14 residues long. CDR1 is LNHDA, CDR2 SQIVND, per germline (reference sequence). In DNA form, the CDR3 reads TGTGCCAGTAGTATGCGCCGGCAGGGCTACGAGCAGTACTTC. This sequence encodes CASSMRRQGYEQYF. The variable domain in full, completed from reference TRBV19 and TRBJ2-7, reads DGGITQSPKYLFRKEGQNVTLSCEQNLNHDAMYWYRQDPGQGLRLIYYSQIVNDFQKGDIAEGYSVSREKKESFPLTVTSAQKNPTAFYLCASSMRRQGYEQYFGPGTRLTVT.

The chain is built from TRBV18 and TRBJ1-3; the D is unclear. The V and J ends lost 6 bases and 9 bases respectively, with 18 bases between them. The germline gives CDR1 KGHSH, CDR2 LQKENI. The CDR3 sequence is 14 residues long. As DNA, the CDR3 is TGTGCCAGCTCCCTGGGAGTCTTTGGCGGCACCATATATTTT. Protein product: CASSLGVFGGTIYF. The variable domain in full, with the rest retrieved from reference TRBV18 and TRBJ1-3, is NAGVMQNPRHLVRRRGQEARLRCSPMKGHSHVYWYRQLPEEGLKFMVYLQKENIIDESGMPKERFSAEFPKEGPSILRIQQVVRGDSAAYFCASSLGVFGGTIYFGEGSWLTVV.

This clone was seen just once. The V gene is TRBV28, the J gene TRBJ1-3; tentatively, D is TRBD1 (5 bases). CDR3 size: 14 residues. V gave up 7 bases and J gave up 2 bases, with 12 bases separating them. Germline values: CDR1 MDHEN, CDR2 SYDVKM. Written as DNA, the CDR3 is TGTGCCAGCATGGGGGGGAGAACTGGAAACACCATATATTTT. It codes for CASMGGRTGNTIYF.

The chain is built from TRBV19 and TRBJ1-1; 10 nucleotides match TRBD1. Per germline, CDR1 LNHDA and CDR2 SQIVND (reference sequence). V shed 5 bases and J 1 base; nucleotides not matched to a gene: 4. The CDR3 runs to 15 residues. CDR3 region: CASSDRGRTNTEAFF. CDR3 nucleotide sequence: TGTGCCAGTAGTGACAGGGGGCGCACGAACACTGAAGCTTTCTTT.

This chain uses TRBV20-1 with TRBJ2-2; D is uncertain. Deletions cut 7 bases from V and 1 base from J, with 4 bases between. There are 11 residues in the CDR3. Germline V CDR1 and CDR2: DFQATT, SNEGSKA (reference sequence). The CDR3 region has the DNA TGCAGTGTCCAGAACACCGGGGAGCTGTTTTTT. Translated: CSVQNTGELFF.

The chain has TRBV29-1 and TRBJ1-1, with D unclear. This CDR3 comprises 14 residues. The germline V and J ends were trimmed by 5 bases and 0 bases, with 13 bases remaining between them. The germline V gene encodes CDR1 SQVTM and CDR2 ANQGSEA. This CDR3 reads CSVRPGIMNTEAFF. The CDR3 nucleotides are TGCAGCGTTAGACCAGGCATCATGAACACTGAAGCTTTCTTT.

The V gene is TRBV5-1, the J gene TRBJ1-4, with 7 bases lining up with TRBD1. The CDR3 is 15 residues long. Trimming at V came to 3 bases and at J to 7 bases, leaving 9 bases not matched to a gene. In germline, CDR1 is SGHRS, CDR2 YFSETQ. CDR3 in amino acids: CASSSNDRVSEKLFF. CDR3 DNA sequence: TGCGCCAGCAGCTCCAACGACAGGGTTTCTGAAAAACTGTTTTTT.

This chain uses TRBV10-2 with TRBJ2-1; perhaps TRBD1 as D (5 bases). With 5 bases removed from V and 5 bases from J, the gap between germline ends came to 13 bases. This CDR3 contains 14 residues. From germline, CDR1 is WSHSY and CDR2 SAAADI. The CDR3 sequence: CASSPQGPHNEQFF. DNA for the CDR3: TGCGCCAGCAGTCCCCAGGGTCCCCACAATGAGCAGTTCTTC.

The chain has TRBV28 and TRBJ2-1, with D unresolved. Germline loops: CDR1 MDHEN, CDR2 SYDVKM. V dropped 5 bases and J dropped 15 bases, with 17 bases sitting between them. CDR3 length: 12 residues. The CDR3 DNA sequence: TGTGCCAGCAGTCCCCACGGCGGTTTTAGGTTCTTC. Amino acids: CASSPHGGFRFF.

V gene TRBV6-5 combines with J gene TRBJ1-1; perhaps TRBD1 as D (6 bases). The germline V gene has CDR1 MNHEY and CDR2 SVGAGI. This CDR3 contains 14 residues. V lost 7 bases, J lost 10 bases, and 22 bases lay in between. The CDR3 bases are TGTGCCAGCAACCGGGGACAAGGGAGAGTTGGAGCTTTCTTT. Its protein is CASNRGQGRVGAFF.

In this sample, this clone turned up once. The chain joins TRBV28 to TRBJ1-4; D ambiguous. The CDR3 runs to 15 residues. V was cut by 2 bases and J by 0 bases, with 7 bases left in between. Germline lookup yields CDR1 MDHEN and CDR2 SYDVKM. The CDR3 spells CASSLVLATNEKLFF. CDR3 DNA: TGTGCCAGCAGTTTAGTACTTGCAACTAATGAAAAACTGTTTTTT.

The genes are TRBV7-6 and TRBJ2-1, with 10 nucleotides matching TRBD2. CDR1 and CDR2 (germline): SGHVS, FNYEAQ. J gave up 10 bases and V 5 bases, and 14 bases lay outside the gene matches. This CDR3 region has 16 residues. In DNA, the CDR3 is TGTGCCAGCAGCGGCGCCAGCGGGAGGGGGTTTGGAGAGCAGTTCTTC. Encoded protein: CASSGASGRGFGEQFF.

This rearrangement joins TRBV7-9 to TRBJ1-5; D is perhaps TRBD1 (6 bases). V was pared by 3 bases and J by 3 bases, with 9 bases between. The CDR3 extends over 14 amino acids. The germline V gene has CDR1 SEHNR and CDR2 FQNEAQ (reference sequence). As DNA, the CDR3 is TGTGCCAGCAGCTTTACAGGGTTCAATCAGCCCCAGCATTTT. Translating it yields CASSFTGFNQPQHF.

V and J are TRBV28 and TRBJ1-3; D is undetermined. This CDR3 has 14 amino acids. Germline lookup yields CDR1 MDHEN and CDR2 SYDVKM. V was trimmed by 2 bases and J by 2 bases, leaving 7 bases between them. The CDR3 bases are TGTGCCAGCAGTTTACAGCGAACTGGAAACACCATATATTTT. This sequence encodes CASSLQRTGNTIYF.

V is TRBV5-1 and J is TRBJ2-7; possibly TRBD1 for D (7 bases). The V end lost 4 bases, the J end lost 4 bases, and 18 bases lay between the germline ends. The germline gives CDR1 SGHRS, CDR2 YFSETQ. The CDR3 consists of 15 residues. The CDR3 sequence: CASSVRGVRPYEQYF. CDR3 sequence (DNA): TGCGCCAGCAGCGTCAGGGGGGTCCGGCCTTACGAGCAGTACTTC.

The rearrangement uses TRBV11-2 and TRBJ2-7, with a tentative D call TRBD1 (5 bases). V lost 0 bases to trimming and J lost 3 bases, with 15 bases between them. This CDR3 has 16 amino acids. The V gene's germline CDR1 is SGHAT and CDR2 FQNNGV. The CDR3 DNA is TGTGCCAGCAGCTTAGAAGTCAGGGTAAGGGGCTACGAGCAGTACTTC. Translated: CASSLEVRVRGYEQYF. Full variable domain (remainder filled in from reference TRBV11-2 and TRBJ2-7): EAGVAQSPRYKIIEKRQSVAFWCNPISGHATLYWYQQILGQGPKLLIQFQNNGVVDDSQLPKDRFSAERLKGVDSTLKIQPAKLEDSAVYLCASSLEVRVRGYEQYFGPGTRLTVT.

The genes are TRBV2 and TRBJ1-2; 10 bases fit TRBD1. CDR1 is SNHLY and CDR2 is FYNNEI in the germline V gene. This CDR3 has 14 amino acids. J gave up 2 bases and V 9 bases, and 6 bases lay outside the gene matches. CDR3 loop: CARRTGGENYGYTF. In nucleotides, the CDR3 is TGTGCCAGGAGGACAGGGGGTGAGAACTATGGCTACACCTTC. The full variable domain, its missing parts supplied by reference TRBV2 and TRBJ1-2, is EPEVTQTPSHQVTQMGQEVILRCVPISNHLYFYWYRQILGQKVEFLVSFYNNEISEKSEIFDDQFSVERPDGSNFTLKIRSTKLEDSAMYFCARRTGGENYGYTFGSGTRLTVV.

This rearrangement joins TRBV12-3 or TRBV12-4 to TRBJ1-2; D uncertain. V was cut by 3 bases and J by 8 bases, with 7 bases left in between. This CDR3 has 11 amino acids. The CDR3 coding sequence is TGTGCCAGCAGTTTTCTCGAGGGCTACACCTTC. It is translated as CASSFLEGYTF.

This chain connects TRBV27 to TRBJ1-5, with 9 bases fitting TRBD1. CDR1 and CDR2 (germline): MNHEY, SMNVEV (reference sequence). V lost 8 bases to trimming and J lost 4 bases; unmatched junction nucleotides: 3. CDR3 length equals 13 residues. The CDR3 reads CASPGTGNQPQHF. CDR3 sequence (DNA): TGTGCCAGCCCCGGGACAGGGAATCAGCCCCAGCATTTT.

The genes are TRBV30 and TRBJ2-1; TRBD1 is a possible D gene (5 bases). Per the germline V gene, CDR1 is GTSNPN and CDR2 is SVGIG (reference sequence). CDR3 length: 15 amino acids. Trimming stripped 3 bases from V and 9 bases from J, with 21 bases between. DNA for the CDR3: TGTGCCTGGAGCGTTGCCCACACTATCCAGGGTGAGCAGTTCTTC. It is translated as CAWSVAHTIQGEQFF.

This chain connects TRBV7-3 to TRBJ2-1; 10 nucleotides line up with TRBD2. The V and J ends lost 2 bases and 4 bases, in that order; junction bases with no gene match: 2. The germline V gene has CDR1 SGHTA and CDR2 FQGTGA. The CDR3 runs to 15 residues. CDR3 bases: TGTGCCAGCAGCTTATCACTAGCGGGGTACAATGAGCAGTTCTTC. Amino acids: CASSLSLAGYNEQFF.

V and J are TRBV6-2 or TRBV6-3 and TRBJ2-1, with 9 bases matching TRBD2. This CDR3 region has 15 residues. Germline V gene data show CDR1 as MNHEY and CDR2 as SVGEGT. The trim removed 2 bases at V and 6 bases at J, leaving 5 bases unmatched. In DNA form, the CDR3 reads TGTGCCAGCAGTTACGGACAGCGGGGGGCCAATGAGCAGTTCTTC. Translation: CASSYGQRGANEQFF.

The CDR3 protein is CAISGPFNTEAFF. The CDR3 DNA is TGTGCCATCAGTGGTCCTTTTAACACTGAAGCTTTCTTT. The chain recombines TRBV10-3 with TRBJ1-1; D is uncertain. Trimming stripped 4 bases from V and 2 bases from J, with 8 bases between. The length of the CDR3 is 13 residues. Germline V gene lookup returns CDR1 ENHRY and CDR2 SYGVKD.

The chain couples TRBV2 to TRBJ2-5; TRBD2 matches 10 bases. Germline V gene lookup returns CDR1 SNHLY and CDR2 FYNNEI. The CDR3 length is 15 residues. The junction had 4 bases not matched to a gene; V was cut back by 1 base and J by 5 bases. The CDR3 bases are TGTGCCAGCAGTGAAGGAGCGGGAGGGATCGAGACCCAGTACTTC. Protein product: CASSEGAGGIETQYF.

This chain uses TRBV12-1 with TRBJ2-7; the listed D gene, TRBD1, was not tested against the DNA. TRBV12-1 is designated a pseudogene. The CDR3 runs to 13 residues. CDR3 DNA sequence: TGTGCCAGCAGCACACAGGAAACCTACGAGCAGTACTTC. Translation gives CASSTQETYEQYF.

This rearrangement joins TRBV3-1 (or the pseudogene TRBV3-2) to TRBJ1-1; tentatively, D is TRBD1 (5 bases). Germline CDR1 reads LGHDT; CDR2 reads YNNKEL (reference sequence). The CDR3 length is 14 residues. Trimming took off 4 bases at V and 2 bases at J, with 11 bases between the two ends. The DNA for the CDR3 is TGTGCCAGCAGCCGGGGCACAGGTAACACTGAAGCTTTCTTT. Its protein product is CASSRGTGNTEAFF.

The chain recombines TRBV9 with TRBJ1-2, with TRBD1 identical over 8 bases. Germline V CDR1 and CDR2: SGDLS, YYNGEE. Trimming at V came to 2 bases and at J to 8 bases, leaving 11 bases not matched to a gene. This CDR3 region has 15 residues. The CDR3 sequence: CASSVRMDREGGYTF. The CDR3 nucleotides read TGTGCCAGCAGCGTGAGAATGGACAGGGAAGGCGGCTACACCTTC.